This is a list of T cell receptor beta chains from one sample in a study of cytomegalovirus exposure and HLA in healthy donors. Clones were sequenced by immunoSEQ multiplex PCR, and TCRdb holds only the in-frame ones, with some missing. The sample lists under 200,000 clones, approximately 80% occurring once. The sample was PBMCs. These receptors were obtained from a woman aged 18-29 years in good health and CMV-seronegative. The CDR3 runs from the conserved cysteine through the conserved F or W. The order of the fields is clone size, J gene, D gene, V gene, CDR3 protein, CDR3 DNA. The D gene is left open where the match is weak. Clone size is given for some rows only: seen once, a few or many times, or a class if the clone is expanded.

clone_size: .; j_call: TRBJ1-5; d_call: .; v_call: TRBV6-1; cdr3_aa: CASSEGEWGGRNQPQHF; cdr3_nt: TGTGCCAGCAGTGAAGGGGAGTGGGGAGGGCGCAATCAGCCCCAGCATTTT
clone_size: .; j_call: TRBJ2-5; d_call: TRBD1; v_call: TRBV28; cdr3_aa: CASSSGQAIGETQYF; cdr3_nt: TGTGCCAGCAGTTCCGGACAGGCGATCGGAGAGACCCAGTACTTC
clone_size: .; j_call: TRBJ1-5; d_call: .; v_call: TRBV30; cdr3_aa: CAWRQDDQPQHF; cdr3_nt: TGTGCCTGGAGGCAGGATGATCAGCCCCAGCATTTT
clone_size: .; j_call: TRBJ2-6; d_call: .; v_call: TRBV30; cdr3_aa: CAWRLASGANVLTF; cdr3_nt: TGTGCCTGGAGACTCGCCTCTGGGGCCAACGTCCTGACTTTC
clone_size: .; j_call: TRBJ1-2; d_call: .; v_call: TRBV5-1; cdr3_aa: CASSRSSDKYYGYTF; cdr3_nt: TGCGCCAGCAGCCGGTCGTCGGACAAGTACTATGGCTACACCTTC
clone_size: .; j_call: TRBJ2-7; d_call: TRBD1; v_call: TRBV18; cdr3_aa: CASSPFRDRIYEQYF; cdr3_nt: TGTGCCAGCTCACCCTTCCGGGACAGGATCTACGAGCAGTACTTC
clone_size: .; j_call: TRBJ2-7; d_call: .; v_call: TRBV5-5; cdr3_aa: CASSMTAYHYEQYF; cdr3_nt: TGTGCCAGCAGCATGACAGCTTACCACTACGAGCAGTACTTC
clone_size: .; j_call: TRBJ2-7; d_call: TRBD1; v_call: TRBV6-1; cdr3_aa: CATKGAGGHEQYF; cdr3_nt: TGTGCCACCAAAGGGGCAGGGGGCCACGAGCAGTACTTC
clone_size: .; j_call: TRBJ2-7; d_call: TRBD2; v_call: TRBV27; cdr3_aa: CASSLDGRGGEQYF; cdr3_nt: TGTGCCAGCAGTTTAGACGGGAGGGGAGGCGAGCAGTACTTC
clone_size: few; j_call: TRBJ1-1; d_call: .; v_call: TRBV7-8; cdr3_aa: CASRPHRTKGDTEAFF; cdr3_nt: TGTGCCAGCAGACCACACAGGACGAAAGGGGACACTGAAGCTTTCTTT
clone_size: .; j_call: TRBJ2-3; d_call: .; v_call: TRBV18; cdr3_aa: CASTARSGSTDTQYF; cdr3_nt: TGTGCCAGCACCGCTAGAAGCGGGAGCACAGATACGCAGTATTTT
clone_size: .; j_call: TRBJ2-1; d_call: TRBD1; v_call: TRBV6-5; cdr3_aa: CASSLDRTSYNEQFF; cdr3_nt: TGTGCCAGCAGTCTGGACAGGACTTCCTACAATGAGCAGTTCTTC
clone_size: .; j_call: TRBJ2-1; d_call: TRBD2; v_call: TRBV6-5; cdr3_aa: CASSSGTSRINEQFF; cdr3_nt: TGTGCCAGCAGTTCCGGGACTAGCAGGATCAATGAGCAGTTCTTC
clone_size: .; j_call: TRBJ2-7; d_call: TRBD2; v_call: TRBV5-5; cdr3_aa: CASSPLRGGRIGEQYF; cdr3_nt: TGTGCCAGCAGCCCCCTGAGGGGCGGGAGGATAGGCGAGCAGTACTTC
clone_size: .; j_call: TRBJ2-7; d_call: TRBD1; v_call: TRBV5-1; cdr3_aa: CASSPRTGSDEQYF; cdr3_nt: TGCGCCAGCAGCCCGCGGACAGGGTCGGACGAGCAGTACTTC
clone_size: few; j_call: TRBJ1-1; d_call: .; v_call: TRBV7-8; cdr3_aa: CASSLQEITEAFF; cdr3_nt: TGTGCCAGCAGCCTACAGGAAATCACTGAAGCTTTCTTT
clone_size: .; j_call: TRBJ1-1; d_call: TRBD1; v_call: TRBV7-9; cdr3_aa: CASSFQGQGATEAFF; cdr3_nt: TGTGCCAGCAGCTTTCAGGGACAGGGGGCGACTGAAGCTTTCTTT
clone_size: .; j_call: TRBJ2-7; d_call: TRBD2; v_call: TRBV10-3; cdr3_aa: CAISVAGGQIYEQYF; cdr3_nt: TGTGCCATCAGCGTAGCGGGAGGGCAGATCTACGAGCAGTACTTC
clone_size: .; j_call: TRBJ2-1; d_call: .; v_call: TRBV4-2; cdr3_aa: CASSQDYGGNEQFF; cdr3_nt: TGTGCCAGCAGCCAAGATTATGGCGGCAATGAGCAGTTCTTC
clone_size: .; j_call: TRBJ2-5; d_call: TRBD1; v_call: TRBV13; cdr3_aa: CASSSRGTGPQETQYF; cdr3_nt: TGTGCCAGCAGCTCACGCGGGACAGGGCCCCAAGAGACCCAGTACTTC
clone_size: .; j_call: TRBJ2-1; d_call: .; v_call: TRBV5-5; cdr3_aa: CASSYGGWNEQFF; cdr3_nt: TGTGCCAGCAGCTATGGAGGGTGGAATGAGCAGTTCTTC
clone_size: few; j_call: TRBJ1-2; d_call: .; v_call: TRBV4-1; cdr3_aa: CASSPRPGEGEGYTF; cdr3_nt: TGCGCCAGCAGCCCTCGCCCGGGAGAGGGAGAGGGCTACACCTTC
clone_size: .; j_call: TRBJ2-7; d_call: TRBD2; v_call: TRBV9; cdr3_aa: CASSVETSGSMYEQYF; cdr3_nt: TGTGCCAGCAGCGTAGAGACTAGCGGGAGTATGTACGAGCAGTACTTC
clone_size: .; j_call: TRBJ1-1; d_call: .; v_call: TRBV11-2; cdr3_aa: CASSFRGASNTEAFF; cdr3_nt: TGTGCCAGCAGCTTTCGCGGGGCCTCGAACACTGAAGCTTTCTTT
clone_size: .; j_call: TRBJ1-3; d_call: .; v_call: TRBV21-1; cdr3_aa: CAARWDRTEGNTIYF; cdr3_nt: TGTGCCGCCCGTTGGGACCGGACAGAGGGAAACACCATATATTTT
clone_size: few; j_call: TRBJ1-1; d_call: TRBD1; v_call: TRBV5-1; cdr3_aa: CASSTRTGNTEAFF; cdr3_nt: TGCGCCAGCAGCACCCGGACAGGGAACACTGAAGCTTTCTTT
clone_size: .; j_call: TRBJ2-7; d_call: TRBD1; v_call: TRBV6-5; cdr3_aa: CASSSGQTPTYEQYF; cdr3_nt: TGTGCCAGCAGTTCGGGACAGACGCCTACTTACGAGCAGTACTTC